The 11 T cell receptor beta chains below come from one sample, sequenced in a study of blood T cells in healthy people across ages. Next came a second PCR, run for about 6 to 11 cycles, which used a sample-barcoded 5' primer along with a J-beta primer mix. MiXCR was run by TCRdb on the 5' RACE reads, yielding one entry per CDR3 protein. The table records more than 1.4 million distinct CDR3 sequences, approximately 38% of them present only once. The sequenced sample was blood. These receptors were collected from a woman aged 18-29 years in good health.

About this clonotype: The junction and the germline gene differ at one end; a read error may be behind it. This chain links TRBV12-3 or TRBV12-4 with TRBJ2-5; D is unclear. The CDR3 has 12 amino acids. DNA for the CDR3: TGTGTCAGCAGTTACTACCAAGAGACCCAGTACTTC. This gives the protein CVSSYYQETQYF.

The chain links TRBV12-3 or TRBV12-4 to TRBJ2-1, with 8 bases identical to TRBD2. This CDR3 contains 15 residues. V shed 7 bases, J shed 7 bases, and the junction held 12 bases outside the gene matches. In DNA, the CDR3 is TGTGCCAGCACCCCCGTCGGGGGGGCCAGAAATGAGCAGTTCTTC. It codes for CASTPVGGARNEQFF.

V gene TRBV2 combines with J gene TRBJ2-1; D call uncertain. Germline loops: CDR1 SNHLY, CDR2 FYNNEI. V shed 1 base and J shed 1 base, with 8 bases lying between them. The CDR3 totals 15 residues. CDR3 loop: CASSEEVISYNEQFF. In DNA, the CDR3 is TGTGCCAGCAGTGAAGAAGTGATTTCCTACAATGAGCAGTTCTTC.

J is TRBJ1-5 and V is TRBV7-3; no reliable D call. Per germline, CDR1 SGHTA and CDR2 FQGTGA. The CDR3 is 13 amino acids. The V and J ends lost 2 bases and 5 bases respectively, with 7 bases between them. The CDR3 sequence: CASSLVADQPQHF. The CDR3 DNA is TGTGCCAGCAGCTTAGTCGCTGATCAGCCCCAGCATTTT.

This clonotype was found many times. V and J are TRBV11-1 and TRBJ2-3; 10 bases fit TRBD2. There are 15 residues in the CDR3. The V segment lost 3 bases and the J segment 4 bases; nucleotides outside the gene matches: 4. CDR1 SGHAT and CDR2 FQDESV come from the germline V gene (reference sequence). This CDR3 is CASSLTSGRADTQYF. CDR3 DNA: TGTGCCAGCAGCTTGACTAGCGGGCGTGCAGATACGCAGTATTTT.

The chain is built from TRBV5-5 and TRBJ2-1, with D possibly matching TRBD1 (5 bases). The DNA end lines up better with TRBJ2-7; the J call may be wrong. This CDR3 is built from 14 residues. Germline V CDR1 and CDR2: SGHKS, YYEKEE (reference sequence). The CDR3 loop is CASSLARQYNEQYF. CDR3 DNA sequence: TGTGCCAGCAGCTTGGCTAGACAGTACAATGAGCAGTACTTC.

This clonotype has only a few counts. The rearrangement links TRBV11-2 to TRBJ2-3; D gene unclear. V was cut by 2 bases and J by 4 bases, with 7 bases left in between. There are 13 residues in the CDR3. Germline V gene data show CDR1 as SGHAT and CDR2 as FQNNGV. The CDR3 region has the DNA TGTGCCAGCAGCTTAAATGTAGCAGATACGCAGTATTTT. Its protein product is CASSLNVADTQYF. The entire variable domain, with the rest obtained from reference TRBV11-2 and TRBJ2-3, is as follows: EAGVAQSPRYKIIEKRQSVAFWCNPISGHATLYWYQQILGQGPKLLIQFQNNGVVDDSQLPKDRFSAERLKGVDSTLKIQPAKLEDSAVYLCASSLNVADTQYFGPGTRLTVL.

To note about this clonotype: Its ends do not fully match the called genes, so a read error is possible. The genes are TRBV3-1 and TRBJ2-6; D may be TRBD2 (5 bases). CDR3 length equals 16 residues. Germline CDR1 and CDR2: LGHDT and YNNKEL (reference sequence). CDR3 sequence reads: CASSHQTAAGSNVLTF. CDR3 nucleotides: TGTGCCAGCAGCCACCAAACAGCGGCTGGGTCCAACGTCCTGACTTTC.

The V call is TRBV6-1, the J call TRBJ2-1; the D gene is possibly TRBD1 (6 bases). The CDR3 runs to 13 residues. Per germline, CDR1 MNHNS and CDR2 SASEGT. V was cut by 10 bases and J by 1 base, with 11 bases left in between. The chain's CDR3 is CAIQGQSYNEQFF. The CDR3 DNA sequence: TGTGCCATCCAAGGACAGTCCTACAATGAGCAGTTCTTC.

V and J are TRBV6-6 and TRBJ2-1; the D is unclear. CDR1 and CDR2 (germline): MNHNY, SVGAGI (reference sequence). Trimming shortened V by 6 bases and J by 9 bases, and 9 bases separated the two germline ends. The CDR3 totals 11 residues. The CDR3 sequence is CASRKSREQFF. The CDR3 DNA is TGTGCCAGCAGGAAGTCCCGTGAGCAGTTCTTC.

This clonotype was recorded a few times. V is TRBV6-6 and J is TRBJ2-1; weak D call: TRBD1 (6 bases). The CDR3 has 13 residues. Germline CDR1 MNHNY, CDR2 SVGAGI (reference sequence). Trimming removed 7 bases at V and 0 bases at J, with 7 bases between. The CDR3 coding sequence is TGTGCCAGCATGGACAGCTCCTACAATGAGCAGTTCTTC. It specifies CASMDSSYNEQFF.